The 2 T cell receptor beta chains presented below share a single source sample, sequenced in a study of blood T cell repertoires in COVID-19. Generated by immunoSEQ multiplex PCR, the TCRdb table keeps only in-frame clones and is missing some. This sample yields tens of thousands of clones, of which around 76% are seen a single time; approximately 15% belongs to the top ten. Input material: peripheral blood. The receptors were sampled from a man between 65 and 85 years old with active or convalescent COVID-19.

This CDR3 reads CASSLESANYGYTF. DNA of the CDR3: TGCGCCAGCAGCTTGGAATCTGCTAACTATGGCTACACCTTC. The chain uses TRBV5-1 and TRBJ1-2; no firm D call. Germline CDR1 SGHRS, CDR2 YFSETQ. V was clipped by 0 bases and J by 0 bases, with 6 bases between them. The CDR3 spans 14 residues.

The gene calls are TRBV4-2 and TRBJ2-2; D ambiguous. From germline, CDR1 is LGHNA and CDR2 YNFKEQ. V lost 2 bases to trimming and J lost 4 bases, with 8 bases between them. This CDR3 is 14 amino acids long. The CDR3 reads CASSQIPGTGELFF. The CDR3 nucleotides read TGTGCCAGCAGCCAAATACCGGGCACCGGGGAGCTGTTTTTT.